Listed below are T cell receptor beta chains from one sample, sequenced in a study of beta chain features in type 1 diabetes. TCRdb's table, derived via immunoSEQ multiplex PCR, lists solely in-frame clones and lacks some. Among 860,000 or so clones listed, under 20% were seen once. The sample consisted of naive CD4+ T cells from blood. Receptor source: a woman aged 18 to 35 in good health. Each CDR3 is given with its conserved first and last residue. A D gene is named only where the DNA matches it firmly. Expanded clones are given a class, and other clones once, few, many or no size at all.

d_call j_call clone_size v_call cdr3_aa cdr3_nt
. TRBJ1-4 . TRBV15 CATSAYRSATNEKLFF TGTGCCACCAGCGCGTACAGGTCCGCAACTAATGAAAAACTGTTTTTT
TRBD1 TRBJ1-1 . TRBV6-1 CASMGQPNTEAFF TGTGCCAGCATGGGACAGCCAAACACTGAAGCTTTCTTT
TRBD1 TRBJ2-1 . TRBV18 CASSPSRDRVSYNEQFF TGTGCCAGCTCACCGTCCCGGGACAGGGTTTCATACAATGAGCAGTTCTTC
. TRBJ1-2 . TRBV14 CASSPGTFYGYTF TGTGCCAGCAGCCCCGGGACATTCTATGGCTACACCTTC
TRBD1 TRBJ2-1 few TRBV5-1 CASSQGQGSYNEQFF TGCGCCAGCAGTCAGGGACAGGGGTCCTACAATGAGCAGTTCTTC
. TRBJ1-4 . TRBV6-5 CASRLGRLNEKLFF TGTGCCAGCAGGCTGGGACGGCTTAATGAAAAACTGTTTTTT
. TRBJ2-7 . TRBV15 CATSRQGSSYEQYF TGTGCCACCAGCAGGCAGGGTTCATCCTACGAGCAGTACTTC
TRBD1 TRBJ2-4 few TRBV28 CATGDWTGAKNIQYF TGTGCCACCGGGGATTGGACAGGGGCCAAAAACATTCAGTACTTC
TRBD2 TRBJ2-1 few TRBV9 CASSPVLAGYNEQFF TGTGCCAGCAGTCCTGTTCTAGCGGGCTACAATGAGCAGTTCTTC
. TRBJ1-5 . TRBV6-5 CASSYYGQGQPQHF TGTGCCAGCAGTTACTACGGGCAGGGTCAGCCCCAGCATTTT
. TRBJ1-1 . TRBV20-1 CSAAQGTEAFF TGCAGTGCCGCCCAGGGGACTGAAGCTTTCTTT
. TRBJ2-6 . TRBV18 CASSPRGQPGANVLTF TGTGCCAGCTCACCAAGGGGCCAGCCTGGGGCCAACGTCCTGACTTTC
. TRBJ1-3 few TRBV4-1 CASSQAARVSGNTIYF TGCGCCAGCAGCCAAGCGGCTCGAGTCTCTGGAAACACCATATATTTT
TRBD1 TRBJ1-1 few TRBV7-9 CASSLSATGLAFF TGTGCCAGCAGCTTATCTGCGACAGGGTTAGCTTTCTTT
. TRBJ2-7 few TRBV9 CASSVVFRQGPYYEQYF TGTGCCAGCAGCGTAGTCTTCAGGCAGGGTCCCTACTACGAGCAGTACTTC
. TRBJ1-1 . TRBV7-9 CASSLPGWDENTEAFF TGTGCCAGCAGCTTACCAGGGTGGGACGAGAACACTGAAGCTTTCTTT
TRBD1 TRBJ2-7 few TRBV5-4 CASSPDRAGRYEQYF TGTGCCAGCAGCCCTGACAGGGCAGGACGTTACGAGCAGTACTTC
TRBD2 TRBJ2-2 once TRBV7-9 CASSPSLADTGELFF TGTGCCAGCAGCCCTAGTCTAGCGGACACCGGGGAGCTGTTTTTT
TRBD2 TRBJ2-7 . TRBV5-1 CASSPGLAGVGTYEQYF TGCGCCAGCAGCCCGGGACTAGCGGGAGTAGGGACCTACGAGCAGTACTTC
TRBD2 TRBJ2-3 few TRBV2 CASSLAGVRLGDTQYF TGTGCCAGCAGCCTAGCGGGAGTAAGGCTGGGAGATACGCAGTATTTT
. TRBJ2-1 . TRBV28 CASNLGRSSYNEQFF TGTGCCAGCAACTTGGGGCGGAGCTCCTACAATGAGCAGTTCTTC
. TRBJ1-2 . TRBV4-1 CASSQFQGINYGYTF TGCGCCAGCAGCCAATTCCAGGGGATAAACTATGGCTACACCTTC
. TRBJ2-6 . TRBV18 CASSLKGRIEVGHVLTF TGTGCCAGCTCACTCAAGGGACGTATAGAGGTGGGGCACGTCCTGACTTTC
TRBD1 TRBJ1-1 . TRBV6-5 CASSADRGKAFF TGTGCCAGCAGTGCGGACAGGGGGAAGGCTTTCTTT
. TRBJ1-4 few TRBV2 CATRRGGPTNEKLFF TGTGCCACCAGACGTGGGGGGCCAACTAATGAAAAACTGTTTTTT
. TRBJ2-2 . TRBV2 CASSGVVNTGELFF TGTGCCAGCAGTGGGGTGGTTAACACCGGGGAGCTGTTTTTT
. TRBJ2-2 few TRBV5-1 CASSLVVANTGELFF TGCGCCAGCAGCTTGGTTGTCGCAAACACCGGGGAGCTGTTTTTT
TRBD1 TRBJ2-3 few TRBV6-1 CASSETGGTDTQYF TGTGCCAGCAGCGAAACAGGGGGCACAGATACGCAGTATTTT
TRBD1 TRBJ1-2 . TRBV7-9 CASSPGTANYGYTF TGTGCCAGCAGCCCCGGGACAGCGAACTATGGCTACACCTTC
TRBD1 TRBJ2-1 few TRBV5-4 CASSYRTGNYNEQFF TGTGCCAGCAGCTATAGGACAGGGAACTACAATGAGCAGTTCTTC
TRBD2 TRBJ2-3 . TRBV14 CASSHLGLAGVVDTQYF TGTGCCAGCAGCCACCTCGGACTAGCGGGAGTGGTTGATACGCAGTATTTT
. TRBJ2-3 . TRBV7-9 CASSFGASITDTQYF TGTGCCAGCAGCTTCGGGGCTTCCATTACAGATACGCAGTATTTT
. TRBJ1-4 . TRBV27 CASSSRIREKLFF TGTGCCAGCAGTTCTCGGATCCGAGAAAAACTGTTTTTT
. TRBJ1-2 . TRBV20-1 CSSDSIAGYTF TGCAGTTCCGACAGCATTGCTGGCTACACCTTC
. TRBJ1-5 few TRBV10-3 CATRSGDWDQPQHF TGTGCCACCAGATCAGGGGATTGGGATCAGCCCCAGCATTTT
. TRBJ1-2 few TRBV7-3 CASSLSGKDGYTF TGTGCCAGCAGCTTATCCGGGAAGGATGGCTACACCTTC
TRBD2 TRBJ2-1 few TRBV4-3 CASSQAYGLAGGTYNEQFF TGCGCCAGCAGCCAAGCCTACGGACTAGCGGGAGGGACCTACAATGAGCAGTTCTTC
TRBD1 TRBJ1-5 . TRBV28 CASSWTGGRRGAQHF TGTGCCAGCAGTTGGACAGGGGGTCGACGGGGAGCCCAGCATTTT
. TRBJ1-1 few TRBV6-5 CASSRVTRDTEAFF TGTGCCAGCAGTCGCGTGACTCGGGACACTGAAGCTTTCTTT
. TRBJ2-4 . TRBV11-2 CASSLEGDPKNIQYF TGTGCCAGCAGCTTAGAAGGTGACCCCAAAAACATTCAGTACTTC
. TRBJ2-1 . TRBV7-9 CASSLGVWNEQFF TGTGCCAGCAGCTTAGGAGTTTGGAATGAGCAGTTCTTC
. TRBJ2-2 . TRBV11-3 CASSPRSEAGELFF TGTGCCAGCAGCCCCCGTTCCGAGGCCGGGGAGCTGTTTTTT
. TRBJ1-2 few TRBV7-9 CASSLGQGGYTF TGTGCCAGCAGCTTAGGGCAGGGAGGCTACACCTTC
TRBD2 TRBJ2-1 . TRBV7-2 CASSSGLAQFF TGTGCCAGCAGCTCGGGACTAGCACAGTTCTTC
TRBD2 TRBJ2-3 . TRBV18 CASSIGAGASTDTQYF TGTGCCAGCTCAATTGGAGCGGGGGCTAGCACAGATACGCAGTATTTT
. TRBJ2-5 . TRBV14 CASSQGRQKFGQYF TGTGCCAGCAGCCAAGGGCGACAAAAGTTCGGCCAGTACTTC
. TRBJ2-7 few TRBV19 CASSIGRGVHEQYF TGTGCCAGTAGTATCGGCAGGGGTGTCCACGAGCAGTACTTC
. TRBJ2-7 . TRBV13 CASREAGGSYEQYF TGTGCCAGCAGGGAGGCTGGGGGCTCCTACGAGCAGTACTTC
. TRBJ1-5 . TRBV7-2 CASSPEGPYSNQPQHF TGTGCCAGCAGCCCCGAGGGGCCTTATAGCAATCAGCCCCAGCATTTT
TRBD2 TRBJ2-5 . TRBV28 CASSPLAGGTIAQYF TGTGCCAGCAGTCCTCTAGCGGGAGGTACTATTGCCCAGTACTTC
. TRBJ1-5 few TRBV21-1 CATPNQPQHF TGTGCCACCCCAAATCAGCCCCAGCATTTT
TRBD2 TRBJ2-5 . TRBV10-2 CASGRGVKTQYF TGCGCCAGCGGGAGGGGCGTCAAGACCCAGTACTTC
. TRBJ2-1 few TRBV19 CASSIGAGRGPFNEQFF TGTGCCAGTAGTATAGGTGCAGGCCGGGGCCCGTTTAATGAGCAGTTCTTC
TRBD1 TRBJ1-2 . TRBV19 CASSITGQTAPTF TGTGCCAGTAGTATAACGGGACAGACCGCTCCCACCTTC
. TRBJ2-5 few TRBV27 CASAWSDSGGGTQYF TGTGCCAGCGCTTGGTCGGACAGTGGAGGCGGCACCCAGTACTTC